This T cell receptor (beta chain) is drawn from a study of blood T cell repertoires in COVID-19. Study context: There were acute and convalescent COVID-19 samples, and they came from the United States, Italy and Spain. Nucleic acid was either cDNA or gDNA, and it came from T cells, B-cell-depleted T cells, or PBMCs.

V shed 2 bases and J 3 bases; nucleotides not matched to a gene: 8. Germline loops: CDR1 SGHAT, CDR2 FQNNGV. The CDR3 contains 17 residues. The assay was immunoSEQ multiplex PCR, and TCRdb's table has in-frame clones only and misses some. There are fewer than 350,000 clones in the sample; 75% to 90% occur only once, and 1.5% to 2% lies in the top ten. In its sample, this clone was seen once. This TCR derives from a woman in her thirties or forties who had recovered from COVID-19. The chain links TRBV11-2 to TRBJ2-1, with 9 bases fitting TRBD1. The sequenced material came from PBMCs or T cells enriched from blood (not recorded which). The CDR3 DNA sequence: TGTGCCAGCAGCTTAAGCCGCGGGACAGGGCGCTACAATGAGCAGTTCTTC. Protein sequence: CASSLSRGTGRYNEQFF.